The 20 T cell receptor beta chains reported below all come from one sample, sequenced in a study of shared clonotypes between healthy human individuals. Libraries were prepared by immunoSEQ multiplex PCR; TCRdb keeps only in-frame clonotypes and omits some of them. The table has about 2 million clones, approximately 95% seen once. The sequencing sample was made of naive CD4+ T cells sorted from blood. Sample subset: CD45RA+ positively selected. The origin of the receptors is a young man in good health.

The V call is TRBV6-5, the J call TRBJ1-2; 9 positions match TRBD1. Per the germline V gene, CDR1 is MNHEY and CDR2 is SVGAGI. V lost 7 bases and J lost 10; bases outside the gene matches: 10. There are 13 residues in the CDR3. CDR3: CASIAPGQGTYTF. CDR3 DNA: TGTGCCAGCATCGCTCCGGGACAGGGAACCTACACCTTC.

The V and J genes are TRBV29-1 and TRBJ1-1; D is ambiguous. Germline V gene data show CDR1 as SQVTM and CDR2 as ANQGSEA. CDR3 length: 14 residues. V was clipped by 2 bases and J by 0 bases, with 10 bases between them. CDR3 in amino acids: CSVEKRGMNTEAFF. The CDR3 DNA is TGCAGCGTTGAAAAACGGGGAATGAACACTGAAGCTTTCTTT.

As DNA, the CDR3 is TGTGCCATCAGTGACGGGGAGAATCAGCCCCAGCATTTT. It is translated as CAISDGENQPQHF. V usage is TRBV10-3 and J usage is TRBJ1-5; D gene uncertain. The CDR3 has 13 amino acids. In germline, CDR1 is ENHRY, CDR2 SYGVKD. V shed 3 bases and J shed 4 bases, with 7 bases lying between them.

The chain recombines TRBV7-9 with TRBJ1-5; D is perhaps TRBD1 (6 bases). The germline V and J ends were trimmed by 2 bases and 7 bases, with 12 bases remaining between them. The germline V gene has CDR1 SEHNR and CDR2 FQNEAQ (reference sequence). This CDR3 has 14 amino acids. The CDR3 loop is CASSLKGGGQPQHF. DNA for the CDR3: TGTGCCAGCAGCTTAAAGGGTGGGGGCCAGCCCCAGCATTTT.

This chain joins TRBV12-2 and TRBJ2-7. TRBV12-2 is listed as a pseudogene. The CDR3 loop spans 14 amino acids. In DNA form, the CDR3 reads TGTGCAAGTCGCTCCCCGGAAGTCCCCAGCGAGCAGTACTTC. It yields the protein CASRSPEVPSEQYF.

This clone showed up just once. The chain carries TRBV30 and TRBJ2-7, with TRBD2 as a possible D gene (6 bases). Trimming cost V 0 bases and J 5 bases, with 17 bases left between them. Germline CDR1 GTSNPN, CDR2 SVGIG (reference sequence). There are 15 residues in the CDR3. CDR3 sequence (DNA): TGTGCCTGGAGTGTACGGAGGGGCCCTAACAACGAGCAGTACTTC. It yields the protein CAWSVRRGPNNEQYF. The whole variable domain, remainder taken from reference TRBV30 and TRBJ2-7, is SQTIHQWPATLVQPVGSPLSLECTVEGTSNPNLYWYRQAAGRGLQLLFYSVGIGQISSEVPQNLSASRPQDRQFILSSKKLLLSDSGFYLCAWSVRRGPNNEQYFGPGTRLTVT.

In this sample, this clone turned up a few times. The gene calls are TRBV6-5 and TRBJ2-5; D not resolved. This CDR3 region has 14 residues. V was shortened by 6 bases and J by 8 bases, with 19 bases between the two germline ends. From germline, CDR1 is MNHEY and CDR2 SVGAGI. This CDR3 reads CASSPDLGSGTQYF. CDR3 in DNA: TGTGCCAGCAGCCCCGACCTCGGATCTGGAACCCAGTACTTC.

V and J are TRBV25-1 and TRBJ2-3; D is possibly TRBD2 (5 bases). This CDR3 is built from 15 residues. Trimming took 7 bases from V and 2 from J, leaving 16 bases between them. Germline CDR1 and CDR2: MGHDK and SYGVNS. Here the CDR3 DNA reads TGTGCCAGCACTGGCCTAGGACTTGCCACAGATACGCAGTATTTT. Protein product: CASTGLGLATDTQYF.

This chain uses TRBV4-3 with TRBJ2-1; 8 nucleotides match TRBD1. The ends lost 4 bases at V and 4 bases at J; junction bases unmatched: 3. The CDR3 is made up of 14 amino acids. Germline V gene lookup returns CDR1 LGHNA and CDR2 YSLEER. CDR3: CASSRDRTYNEQFF. DNA of the CDR3: TGCGCCAGCAGCCGGGACAGGACATACAATGAGCAGTTCTTC.

The chain's CDR3 is CASSPQRGTTNEKLFF. The DNA for the CDR3 is TGTGCCAGCTCACCACAACGAGGGACAACTAATGAAAAACTGTTTTTT. The J gene is TRBJ1-4, the V gene TRBV18; no clear D gene. V lost 1 base and J lost 0, with 9 bases in between. CDR1 is KGHSH, CDR2 LQKENI, per germline. This CDR3 has 16 residues. Full variable domain (rest looked up from reference TRBV18 and TRBJ1-4): NAGVMQNPRHLVRRRGQEARLRCSPMKGHSHVYWYRQLPEEGLKFMVYLQKENIIDESGMPKERFSAEFPKEGPSILRIQQVVRGDSAAYFCASSPQRGTTNEKLFFGSGTQLSVL.

V gene TRBV5-1 combines with J gene TRBJ1-2; no clear D. V dropped 5 bases and J dropped 4 bases, with 12 bases sitting between them. The CDR3 extends over 13 amino acids. Germline values: CDR1 SGHRS, CDR2 YFSETQ. CDR3 loop: CASRRRTLYGYTF. The DNA of the CDR3 is TGCGCCAGCAGGAGGCGTACCCTCTATGGCTACACCTTC.

The CDR3 DNA is TGTGCCAGTAGTACAACTAGCGGGGGGGCACATGAGCAGTTCTTC. Its protein is CASSTTSGGAHEQFF. V usage is TRBV19 and J usage is TRBJ2-1, with 13 bases lining up with TRBD2. The ends lost 4 bases at V and 8 bases at J; junction bases unmatched: 5. The CDR3 extends over 15 amino acids. CDR1 and CDR2 from the germline V gene are LNHDA and SQIVND (reference sequence).

The V and J genes are TRBV7-2 and TRBJ2-7; TRBD2 is a possible D gene (5 bases). Germline CDR1 SGHTA, CDR2 FQGNSA. The CDR3 totals 15 residues. V was trimmed by 4 bases and J by 0 bases, leaving 13 bases between them. CDR3 residues: CASSSNGMVSYEQYF. CDR3 in DNA: TGTGCCAGCAGCTCTAACGGGATGGTCTCCTACGAGCAGTACTTC.

The chain has TRBV7-2 and TRBJ2-2, with D possibly matching TRBD2 (7 bases). Trimming took off 5 bases at V and 2 bases at J, with 18 bases between the two ends. The CDR3 runs 17 residues. Germline V gene sequence: CDR1 SGHTA, CDR2 FQGNSA. In nucleotides, the CDR3 is TGTGCCAGCAGCCGCCGGGGGGCCAACTTTAACACCGGGGAGCTGTTTTTT. Translating gives CASSRRGANFNTGELFF. Full variable domain (missing parts from reference TRBV7-2 and TRBJ2-2): GAGVSQSPSNKVTEKGKDVELRCDPISGHTALYWYRQSLGQGLEFLIYFQGNSAPDKSGLPSDRFSAERTGGSVSTLTIQRTQQEDSAVYLCASSRRGANFNTGELFFGEGSRLTVL.

The chain uses TRBV6-1 and TRBJ2-7; 7 bases are a match to TRBD1. CDR1 and CDR2 (germline): MNHNS, SASEGT. V shed 4 bases and J 3 bases; nucleotides not matched to a gene: 9. This CDR3 contains 15 residues. Here the CDR3 DNA reads TGTGCCAGCAGTGGCCCGGGACAGATCGGCTACGAGCAGTACTTC. It specifies CASSGPGQIGYEQYF.

The V and J genes are TRBV21-1 and TRBJ2-7; TRBD1 is the table's D call, not checked against the DNA. TRBV21-1 is a pseudogene. The CDR3 loop spans 11 amino acids. CDR3 amino acids: CASSHIYEQYF. The CDR3 DNA sequence: TGTGCCAGCAGCCACATTTACGAGCAGTACTTC.

This clone was observed a handful of times. Other nucleotide sequences from this sample produce the same CDR3. CDR3 in amino acids: CASSPGFQETQYF. The DNA for the CDR3 is TGTGCCAGCTCCCCAGGGTTTCAAGAGACCCAGTACTTC. V is TRBV18 and J is TRBJ2-5; D is possibly TRBD1 (5 bases). Germline values: CDR1 KGHSH, CDR2 LQKENI. The CDR3 contains 13 residues. Between the trimmed V and J ends, which lost 6 bases and 2 bases, there was a span of 10 bases.

Only one count was recorded for this clone. The sample holds other DNA sequences that translate to the same CDR3. CDR3 sequence: CAWSENTDTQYF. Here the CDR3 DNA reads TGTGCCTGGAGCGAAAACACAGATACGCAGTATTTT. J is TRBJ2-3 and V is TRBV30; the D is unclear. V was shortened by 3 bases and J by 2 bases, with 6 bases between the two germline ends. The germline V gene has CDR1 GTSNPN and CDR2 SVGIG (reference sequence). The CDR3 is made up of 12 amino acids.

In its sample, this clone was seen once. The chain recombines TRBV15 with TRBJ1-5; 7 bases align to TRBD1. Looked up from germline, CDR1 is LNHNV and CDR2 is YYDKDF (reference sequence). The length of the CDR3 is 15 residues. With 3 bases clipped from V and 5 bases from J, the junction kept 7 bases outside the gene matches. The DNA for the CDR3 is TGTGCCACCAGCAGCTACCGGGACAGCCATCAGCCCCAGCATTTT. It yields the protein CATSSYRDSHQPQHF. Full variable domain (remainder filled in from reference TRBV15 and TRBJ1-5): DAMVIQNPRYQVTQFGKPVTLSCSQTLNHNVMYWYQQKSSQAPKLLFHYYDKDFNNEADTPDNFQSRRPNTSFCFLDIRSPGLGDTAMYLCATSSYRDSHQPQHFGDGTRLSIL.

The chain joins TRBV29-1 to TRBJ2-3; 11 nucleotides align to TRBD2. Germline V gene lookup returns CDR1 SQVTM and CDR2 ANQGSEA. This CDR3 spans 14 amino acids. The V segment lost 2 bases and the J segment 8 bases; nucleotides outside the gene matches: 6. The CDR3: CSVEKTSGKGTQYF. CDR3 coding DNA: TGCAGCGTTGAAAAGACTAGCGGGAAGGGTACGCAGTATTTT.